The 25 T cell receptor beta chains below were found in one sample sequenced in a study of OX40 agonist ivuxolimab in advanced cancers. Sequencing used immunoSEQ multiplex PCR; TCRdb keeps in-frame clones, though not all of them. The data hold fewer than 50,000 clones, with 91% observed a single time. The sample here was CD4+ or CD8+ T cells sorted from blood, taken in a trial of the OX40 agonist ivuxolimab. These receptors were collected from an adult with an advanced solid tumor such as melanoma, head and neck, liver or kidney cancer.

The chain combines TRBV7-3 with TRBJ2-6; D remains ambiguous. Per the germline V gene, CDR1 is SGHTA and CDR2 is FQGTGA. This CDR3 spans 13 amino acids. Trimming took 2 bases from V and 3 from J, leaving 2 bases between them. The CDR3 sequence: CASSLYGANVLTF. Written as DNA, the CDR3 is TGTGCCAGCAGCTTATATGGGGCCAACGTCCTGACTTTC. Based on the CDR3 plus reference TRBV7-3 and TRBJ2-6, the full variable domain is GAGVSQTPSNKVTEKGKYVELRCDPISGHTALYWYRQSLGQGPEFLIYFQGTGAADDSGLPNDRFFAVRPEGSVSTLKIQRTERGDSAVYLCASSLYGANVLTFGAGSRLTVL.

V and J are TRBV11-3 and TRBJ2-1, with a possible D match to TRBD2 (5 bases). The CDR3 has 15 amino acids. V was trimmed by 1 base and J by 5 bases, leaving 12 bases between them. CDR1 SGHNT and CDR2 YENEEA come from the germline V gene. CDR3 sequence (DNA): TGTGCCAGCAGCTTAGGTCCGGGATCCAACAATGAGCAGTTCTTC. This gives the protein CASSLGPGSNNEQFF.

J is TRBJ2-3 and V is TRBV30; 7 bases are shared with TRBD2. This CDR3 comprises 16 residues. V was pared by 2 bases and J by 0 bases, with 8 bases of the junction left unmatched. Germline CDR1 and CDR2: GTSNPN and SVGIG (reference sequence). The CDR3 DNA follows: TGTGCCTGGAGTTCCCCACTAGCGCCGAGCACAGATACGCAGTATTTT. Its protein product is CAWSSPLAPSTDTQYF.

This clone appeared once. The chain recombines TRBV4-1 with TRBJ1-5, with 9 nucleotides matching TRBD1. Trimming at V came to 4 bases and at J to 10 bases, leaving 11 bases not matched to a gene. This CDR3 contains 15 residues. Per germline, CDR1 MGHRA and CDR2 YSYEKL. CDR3 sequence: CASSPGGDREGPQHF. In nucleotides, the CDR3 is TGCGCCAGCAGCCCGGGGGGGGACAGGGAAGGACCCCAGCATTTT.

The chain uses TRBV19 and TRBJ2-7; no definite D call. Germline values: CDR1 LNHDA, CDR2 SQIVND (reference sequence). This CDR3 spans 13 amino acids. V gave up 0 bases and J gave up 2 bases, with 5 bases separating them. CDR3 coding DNA: TGTGCCAGTAGTATAGAAGCTGCCTACGAGCAGTACTTC. Protein sequence: CASSIEAAYEQYF.

The chain links TRBV5-1 to TRBJ2-3, with D perhaps TRBD2 (5 bases). Germline values: CDR1 SGHRS, CDR2 YFSETQ. Trimming stripped 6 bases from V and 2 bases from J, with 19 bases between. This CDR3 spans 16 amino acids. CDR3: CASTLTRGTFTDTQYF. CDR3 sequence (DNA): TGCGCCAGCACCCTAACTCGGGGAACCTTCACAGATACGCAGTATTTT.

This chain joins TRBV11-1 and TRBJ2-7; 9 bases line up with TRBD2. Trimming at V came to 1 base and at J to 6 bases, leaving 16 bases not matched to a gene. Germline values: CDR1 SGHAT, CDR2 FQDESV (reference sequence). This CDR3 contains 18 residues. CDR3 in DNA: TGTGCCAGCAGCTTAGATCGCGGGAGGGCCAAGATCCAGGGCGAGCAGTACTTC. This codes for CASSLDRGRAKIQGEQYF.

V gene TRBV28 combines with J gene TRBJ2-3, with TRBD1 identical over 8 bases. The V and J ends lost 4 bases and 6 bases, in that order; junction bases with no gene match: 9. This CDR3 contains 15 residues. Germline V gene sequence: CDR1 MDHEN, CDR2 SYDVKM. For the CDR3, the DNA is TGTGCCAGCAGTTCGGGACAGGCGACCGTGGATACGCAGTATTTT. Translating it yields CASSSGQATVDTQYF.

CDR3 region: CASSQGSADEQFF. CDR3 DNA sequence: TGTGCCAGTTCTCAGGGCTCCGCGGATGAGCAGTTCTTC. The V and J genes are TRBV19 and TRBJ2-1; maybe TRBD1 (5 bases). V dropped 8 bases and J dropped 8 bases, with 16 bases sitting between them. This CDR3 contains 13 residues. Germline V CDR1 and CDR2: LNHDA, SQIVND (reference sequence).

The CDR3 DNA follows: TGTGCCAGCAGTCCAGGGGGCTCCTACGAGCAGTACTTC. Its protein is CASSPGGSYEQYF. The chain combines TRBV28 with TRBJ2-7; TRBD1 matches at 7 bases. The trim removed 5 bases at V and 0 bases at J, leaving 1 base unmatched. In germline, CDR1 is MDHEN, CDR2 SYDVKM. The length of the CDR3 is 13 residues.

The chain recombines TRBV27 with TRBJ2-3; 9 nucleotides align to TRBD2. J was trimmed by 4 bases and V by 6 bases; bases with no gene match: 14. CDR1 and CDR2 (germline): MNHEY, SMNVEV (reference sequence). CDR3 length equals 17 residues. CDR3 sequence: CASRTYGAGGPSDTQYF. CDR3 coding DNA: TGTGCCAGCAGGACTTACGGGGCGGGAGGGCCGTCAGATACGCAGTATTTT.

The chain joins TRBV27 to TRBJ1-1; perhaps TRBD1 as D (5 bases). The ends were cut back, 4 bases at V and 1 base at J, with 10 bases in the middle. Germline CDR1 is MNHEY and CDR2 is SMNVEV (reference sequence). This CDR3 region has 14 residues. CDR3 DNA sequence: TGTGCCAGCAGTTGGGACCAGGCGAACACTGAAGCTTTCTTT. This gives the protein CASSWDQANTEAFF.

The chain combines TRBV6-6 with TRBJ2-3; D is perhaps TRBD1 (5 bases). The CDR3 runs 15 residues. V was pared by 2 bases and J by 0 bases, with 9 bases between. CDR1 MNHNY and CDR2 SVGAGI come from the germline V gene (reference sequence). CDR3 nucleotide sequence: TGTGCCAGCAGTTACAGGGGTTCGAGCACAGATACGCAGTATTTT. Encoded protein: CASSYRGSSTDTQYF.

This rearrangement joins TRBV9 to TRBJ2-3; D unclear. The CDR3 has 13 amino acids. CDR1 SGDLS and CDR2 YYNGEE come from the germline V gene. V was trimmed by 1 base and J by 1 base, leaving 4 bases between them. The CDR3: CASSVMGTDTQYF. The CDR3 DNA follows: TGTGCCAGCAGCGTAATGGGCACAGATACGCAGTATTTT.

The CDR3 protein is CASSVGGRASYNEQFF. The CDR3, as DNA: TGTGCCAGCAGCGTAGGGGGGAGGGCTTCCTACAATGAGCAGTTCTTC. The chain links TRBV9 to TRBJ2-1; 7 bases align to TRBD2. J was trimmed by 1 base and V by 0 bases; bases with no gene match: 4. This CDR3 has 16 residues. CDR1 and CDR2 (germline): SGDLS, YYNGEE. The whole variable domain, remainder taken from reference TRBV9 and TRBJ2-1, is DSGVTQTPKHLITATGQRVTLRCSPRSGDLSVYWYQQSLDQGLQFLIQYYNGEERAKGNILERFSAQQFPDLHSELNLSSLELGDSALYFCASSVGGRASYNEQFFGPGTRLTVL.

The chain links TRBV7-9 to TRBJ2-2; 12 bases are a match to TRBD2. This CDR3 contains 15 residues. J lost 7 bases, V lost 5 bases, and 5 bases had no gene match. Germline assignment: CDR1 SEHNR and CDR2 FQNEAQ (reference sequence). The CDR3 nucleotides read TGTGCCAGCAGCCCGACTAGCGGGAGTATCGGGGAGCTGTTTTTT. Translation: CASSPTSGSIGELFF.

V gene TRBV29-1 combines with J gene TRBJ2-5, with D possibly being TRBD1 (6 bases). Germline V gene sequence: CDR1 SQVTM, CDR2 ANQGSEA. The V end was cut by 7 bases, the J end by 7 bases, with 10 bases between. The CDR3 has 10 residues. The CDR3 DNA sequence: TGCAGCGGAACAGGGCCGACCCAGTACTTC. Translated, it gives CSGTGPTQYF.

V usage is TRBV6-1 and J usage is TRBJ2-2; no clear D. Germline assignment: CDR1 MNHNS and CDR2 SASEGT. The V gene lost 6 bases and the J gene lost 6 bases, with 5 bases spanning the gap. There are 11 residues in the CDR3. The CDR3 bases are TGTGCCAGCAGATCAGCCGGGGAGCTGTTTTTT. This sequence encodes CASRSAGELFF.

The rearrangement joins TRBV28 to TRBJ1-3; no clear D. Germline values: CDR1 MDHEN, CDR2 SYDVKM. V was cut by 5 bases and J by 2 bases, with 7 bases left in between. This CDR3 is 13 amino acids long. Written as DNA, the CDR3 is TGTGCCAGCAGTAGGCAGACTGGAAACACCATATATTTT. Encoded protein: CASSRQTGNTIYF.

The table lists this clone with a few counts. V gene TRBV19 combines with J gene TRBJ1-5, with TRBD1 matching over 7 bases. The germline V gene encodes CDR1 LNHDA and CDR2 SQIVND (reference sequence). The CDR3 consists of 16 residues. Germline trimming cut 7 bases from V and 3 bases from J; bases unmatched to any gene: 12. The CDR3 sequence: CASKLSGTAYNQPQHF. The CDR3 nucleotides read TGTGCCAGTAAACTTTCCGGGACAGCCTACAATCAGCCCCAGCATTTT.

The rearrangement links TRBV7-8 to TRBJ2-7, with no clear D. V lost 2 bases and J 5 bases, leaving 13 bases between the germline ends. Germline V gives CDR1 SGHVS, CDR2 FQNEAQ. CDR3 length: 14 residues. CDR3 sequence reads: CASSLNPVNDEQYF. CDR3 sequence (DNA): TGTGCCAGCAGCTTAAATCCCGTCAACGACGAGCAGTACTTC.

The chain joins TRBV19 to TRBJ2-7; the match to TRBD1 covers 7 bases. The V gene end was trimmed by 2 bases and the J gene end by 5 bases; junction bases not matched to a gene: 9. CDR1 LNHDA and CDR2 SQIVND come from the germline V gene (reference sequence). The CDR3 loop spans 15 amino acids. The DNA for the CDR3 is TGTGCCAGTAGTATAAGGGACAGACAGCTCGACGAGCAGTACTTC. Encoded protein: CASSIRDRQLDEQYF.

This clone was counted only a few times. This chain links TRBV28 with TRBJ1-5; D not resolved. This CDR3 has 10 amino acids. V dropped 7 bases and J dropped 8 bases, with 6 bases sitting between them. Germline lookup yields CDR1 MDHEN and CDR2 SYDVKM. The CDR3 DNA reads TGTGCCAGCAACCTTAAGCCCCAGCATTTT. The encoded protein is CASNLKPQHF.

The V call is TRBV4-1, the J call TRBJ2-3; 8 positions agree with TRBD2. This CDR3 spans 17 amino acids. V shed 4 bases and J 5 bases; nucleotides not matched to a gene: 14. Looked up from germline, CDR1 is MGHRA and CDR2 is YSYEKL. The CDR3 region is CASSLTVQREHEDTQYF. DNA of the CDR3: TGCGCCAGCAGCCTGACGGTTCAGCGGGAGCATGAAGATACGCAGTATTTT.

This rearrangement joins TRBV5-4 to TRBJ2-1; weak D call: TRBD2 (6 bases). CDR3 length equals 16 residues. Trimming pared 3 bases from V and 0 bases from J, leaving 13 bases between. Germline CDR1 and CDR2: SGHNT and YYREEE (reference sequence). The CDR3 sequence: CASSSRTTVSYNEQFF. CDR3 bases: TGTGCCAGCAGCTCTCGGACTACTGTCTCCTACAATGAGCAGTTCTTC.